This TCR beta chain was captured in a study of T cell responses to AZD1222 COVID-19 vaccine. This CDR3 has 15 residues. Germline lookup yields CDR1 LNHDA and CDR2 SQIVND (reference sequence). V gave up 3 bases and J gave up 7 bases, with 15 bases separating them. Points from the study as a whole: Seropositivity was recorded at baseline in only a handful of AZD1222 recipients. Nearly half of spike-specific TCRs reportedly target unmutated variant regions. Samples come after the peak T cell response, not at day 14.

Produced via immunoSEQ multiplex PCR; TCRdb's table is partial and in-frame only. The sample has about 130,000 clones, approximately 92% seen once; the top ten hold roughly 7.1%. Recipients boosted at about 4 weeks or about 12 weeks are pooled. In the case of this clone: What it binds is unknown.

The sequencing here drew on peripheral blood, taken 28 days after the second AZD1222 dose. The sequence came from an adult who received the AZD1222 COVID-19 vaccine. This rearrangement joins TRBV19 to TRBJ1-4; the D is unclear. CDR3 sequence reads: CASSIVGGSSEKLFF. Written as DNA, the CDR3 is TGTGCCAGTAGTATTGTGGGTGGGAGTAGTGAAAAACTGTTTTTT.